The T cell receptor (beta chain) under discussion was sequenced for a study of blood T cell repertoires in COVID-19. Overall study: Sites in the United States, Italy and Spain provided acute and convalescent COVID-19 samples.

Repertoires were generated with immunoSEQ multiplex PCR, while TCRdb's copy carries only in-frame clones and drops some. The data contain around 71,000 clones, just under 85% of them singletons. In germline, CDR1 is MNHEY, CDR2 SVGEGT. Trimming cost V 0 bases and J 4 bases; bases outside gene matches: 2. The CDR3 is 17 residues long. The sequence derives from a man in his sixties or seventies with acute or convalescent COVID-19. The specimen sequenced was peripheral blood. The rearrangement joins TRBV6-2 or TRBV6-3 to TRBJ2-1; 14 nucleotides align to TRBD2. The CDR3 coding sequence is TGTGCCAGCAGTTACTCGGGGACTAGCGGGAGTTACAATGAGCAGTTCTTC. Its protein product is CASSYSGTSGSYNEQFF.